Included here is one TCR beta chain sequence, with context. Its antigen remains unidentified. Repertoires were generated with immunoSEQ multiplex PCR, while TCRdb's copy carries only in-frame clones and drops some. Of approximately 2,000,000 clones in the sample, 93% are singletons; the top ten hold around 1.7%. This record belongs to a study of shared clonotypes between healthy human individuals. Whole-study findings and limits: Sharing of clonotypes among donors was expected to vary with sequencing depth.

Naivety among CD8 cells was defined by CD45RO negativity and positive CCR7 selection, thereby excluding terminally differentiated effector memory CD45RA+ cells. The junction had 7 bases not matched to a gene; V was cut back by 1 base and J by 11 bases. This CDR3 contains 13 residues. Germline V gene data show CDR1 as MNHNS and CDR2 as SASEGT. The sequence was obtained from a man younger than 30 in good health. Some clones in this sample may be carry-over from other donors' samples. Sequenced material: naive CD8+ T cells from PBMCs. The chain recombines TRBV6-1 with TRBJ1-1; 7 nucleotides align to TRBD1. CDR3 sequence (DNA): TGTGCCAGCAGTGAAGAGAAACAGGGGTGGGCTTTCTTT. It codes for CASSEEKQGWAFF.